One and the same sample provided the 4 T cell receptor beta chains below, sequenced in a study of blood T cell repertoires in COVID-19. Libraries were prepared by immunoSEQ multiplex PCR; TCRdb keeps only in-frame clonotypes and omits some of them. The sample records 150,000 to 200,000 clones, about nine tenths being singletons. The source material was peripheral blood. The receptors originated from a woman aged 60-75 years with COVID-19, enrolled during active disease.

The V gene is TRBV19, the J gene TRBJ2-3; 10 bases are shared with TRBD2. With 7 bases clipped from V and 3 bases from J, the junction kept 7 bases outside the gene matches. This CDR3 region has 15 residues. CDR1 and CDR2 from the germline V gene are LNHDA and SQIVND (reference sequence). The CDR3 is CASKSGRVQTDTQYF. CDR3 nucleotides: TGTGCCAGTAAGAGCGGGAGGGTTCAAACAGATACGCAGTATTTT.

The genes are TRBV19 and TRBJ2-1, with D perhaps TRBD2 (6 bases). The ends were cut back, 5 bases at V and 2 bases at J, with 13 bases in the middle. Looked up from germline, CDR1 is LNHDA and CDR2 is SQIVND (reference sequence). This CDR3 region has 15 residues. CDR3 coding DNA: TGTGCCAGTAGTCCTCCCTGGGGGGCCTACAATGAGCAGTTCTTC. This codes for CASSPPWGAYNEQFF.

Only a few counts were recorded for this clone. This chain connects TRBV6-4 to TRBJ2-1, with D perhaps TRBD2 (5 bases). Trimming stripped 2 bases from V and 4 bases from J, with 6 bases between. The length of the CDR3 is 13 residues. Germline V lookup: CDR1 MRHNA, CDR2 SNTAGT. The CDR3 bases are TGTGCCAGCAGTGACGGGAGTTACAATGAGCAGTTCTTC. Its translation is CASSDGSYNEQFF.

V gene TRBV6-6 combines with J gene TRBJ2-1; TRBD2 matches at 8 bases. With V trimmed by 7 bases and J by 4 bases, 12 bases remained unmatched. The germline V gene has CDR1 MNHNY and CDR2 SVGAGI (reference sequence). This CDR3 spans 16 amino acids. The CDR3 DNA follows: TGTGCCAGCACCCCCGAAACTAGCGGAATATACAATGAGCAGTTCTTC. Residues: CASTPETSGIYNEQFF.